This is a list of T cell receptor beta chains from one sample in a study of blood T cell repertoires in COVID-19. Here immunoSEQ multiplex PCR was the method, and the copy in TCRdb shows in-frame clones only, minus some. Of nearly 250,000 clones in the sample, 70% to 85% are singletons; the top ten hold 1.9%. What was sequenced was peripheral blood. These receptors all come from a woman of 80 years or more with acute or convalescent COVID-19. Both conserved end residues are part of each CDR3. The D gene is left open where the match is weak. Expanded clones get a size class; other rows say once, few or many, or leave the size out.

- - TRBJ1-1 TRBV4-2 CASSQDYGRNTEAFF TGTGCCAGCAGCCAAGACTACGGGAGGAACACTGAAGCTTTCTTT
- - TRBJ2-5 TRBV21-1 CASSKGKLAGTLLVKQTQYF TGTGCCAGCAGCAAAGGGAAACTAGCGGGAACATTACTAGTAAAGCAGACCCAGTACTTC
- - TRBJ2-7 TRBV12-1 CASSFTESSYEQYF TGTGCCAGCAGCTTTACAGAGAGCTCCTACGAGCAGTACTTC
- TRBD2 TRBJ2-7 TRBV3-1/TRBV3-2 CASSQAAGGEQYF TGTGCCAGCAGCCAAGCAGCGGGGGGCGAGCAGTACTTC
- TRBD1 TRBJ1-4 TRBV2 CASTGGSATNEKLFF TGTGCCAGCACAGGGGGGTCAGCAACTAATGAAAAACTGTTTTTT
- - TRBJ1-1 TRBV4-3 CASSQEWRAAPPMNTEAFF TGCGCCAGCAGCCAAGAATGGAGGGCTGCGCCCCCCATGAACACTGAAGCTTTCTTT
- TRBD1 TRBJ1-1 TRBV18 CASSPLSGGAEAFF TGTGCCAGCTCACCACTTTCAGGGGGAGCTGAAGCTTTCTTT
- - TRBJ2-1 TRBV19 CASRGYGGYEQFF TGTGCCAGTAGAGGGTATGGGGGGTATGAGCAGTTCTTC
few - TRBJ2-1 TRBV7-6 CASSLEFAALEQFF TGTGCCAGCAGCTTAGAGTTCGCGGCTCTTGAGCAGTTCTTC
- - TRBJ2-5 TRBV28 CASVAGGKAETQYF TGTGCCAGCGTGGCCGGGGGAAAGGCAGAGACCCAGTACTTC
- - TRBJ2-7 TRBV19 CASSAGTPTHEQYF TGTGCCAGTAGTGCCGGGACACCAACTCACGAGCAGTACTTC
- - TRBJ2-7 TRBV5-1 CASSLLTGNREQYF TGCGCCAGCAGCTTACTAACAGGGAATCGGGAGCAGTACTTC
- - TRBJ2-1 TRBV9 CASSKRGGATYNEQFF TGTGCCAGCAGCAAACGAGGGGGGGCTACCTACAATGAGCAGTTCTTC
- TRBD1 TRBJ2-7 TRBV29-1 CSVRDREPSEQYF TGCAGCGTCCGGGACAGGGAACCCAGCGAGCAGTACTTC
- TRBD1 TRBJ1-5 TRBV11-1 CASSPQGARNQPQHF TGTGCCAGCAGCCCACAGGGGGCTCGCAATCAGCCCCAGCATTTT
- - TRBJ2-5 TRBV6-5 CASFFRGPETQYF TGTGCCAGTTTTTTCAGGGGCCCAGAGACCCAGTACTTC
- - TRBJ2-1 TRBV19 CASNTQGGHYNEQFF TGTGCCAGTAACACACAGGGAGGGCACTACAATGAGCAGTTCTTC
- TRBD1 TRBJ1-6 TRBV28 CASQGVSSYNSPLHF TGTGCCAGCCAGGGGGTTAGCTCCTATAATTCACCCCTCCACTTT
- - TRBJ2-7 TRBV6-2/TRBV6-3 CASSGRFGSSYEQYF TGTGCCAGCAGTGGCCGTTTTGGGAGCTCCTACGAGCAGTACTTC
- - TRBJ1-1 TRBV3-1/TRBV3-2 CASSQIGDSHVKNTEAFF TGTGCCAGCAGCCAAATCGGAGACAGCCATGTAAAGAACACTGAAGCTTTCTTT
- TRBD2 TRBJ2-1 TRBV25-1 CASSELLAGYNEQFF TGTGCCAGCAGTGAATTACTAGCGGGATACAATGAGCAGTTCTTC
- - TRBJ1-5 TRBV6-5 CASSTGVGVDQPQHF TGTGCCAGCAGTACGGGTGTGGGTGTGGATCAGCCCCAGCATTTT
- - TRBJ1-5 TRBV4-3 CASSQDLGQGGQPQHF TGCGCCAGCAGCCAAGATCTAGGGCAGGGTGGCCAGCCCCAGCATTTT
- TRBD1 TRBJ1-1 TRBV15 CATSTGQINTEAFF TGTGCCACCAGCACGGGACAGATAAACACTGAAGCTTTCTTT
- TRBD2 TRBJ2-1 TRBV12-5 CASGPQGTSGYNEQFF TGTGCTAGTGGCCCCCAAGGGACTAGCGGATACAATGAGCAGTTCTTC
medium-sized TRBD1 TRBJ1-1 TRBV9 CASSPRQGVDTEAFF TGTGCCAGCAGCCCAAGACAGGGGGTAGACACTGAAGCTTTCTTT
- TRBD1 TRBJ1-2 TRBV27 CASSPRDRHGYTF TGTGCCAGCAGTCCGAGGGACAGGCATGGCTACACCTTC
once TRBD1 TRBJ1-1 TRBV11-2 CASSLDQGARAEAFF TGTGCCAGCAGCTTAGATCAGGGGGCGCGCGCTGAAGCTTTCTTT
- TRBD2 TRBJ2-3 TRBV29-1 CSVDGGGPLGDTQYF TGCAGCGTTGATGGGGGAGGGCCGTTGGGAGATACGCAGTATTTT
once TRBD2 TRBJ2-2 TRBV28 CASSLSGLAENTGELFF TGTGCCAGCAGTTTATCAGGACTAGCCGAGAACACCGGGGAGCTGTTTTTT
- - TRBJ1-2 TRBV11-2 CASSQDRNYGYTF TGTGCCAGCAGCCAGGATCGGAACTATGGCTACACCTTC
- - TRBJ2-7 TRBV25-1 CASSGHPPSYEQYF TGTGCCAGCAGTGGACATCCCCCTTCCTACGAGCAGTACTTC
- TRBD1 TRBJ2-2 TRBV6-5 CASTRQGNTGELFF TGTGCCAGCACCCGACAGGGGAACACCGGGGAGCTGTTTTTT
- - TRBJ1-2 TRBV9 CASSVRGGTYGYTF TGTGCCAGCAGCGTCAGGGGAGGGACCTATGGCTACACCTTC
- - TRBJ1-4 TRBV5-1 CASSKLVAGGGEKLFF TGCGCCAGCAGCAAATTGGTAGCGGGGGGCGGTGAAAAACTGTTTTTT